The 25 T cell receptor beta chains below were found in one sample sequenced in a study of CD8 T cells in Susac syndrome. Reverse transcription of about 0.5 to 1 ug RNA was carried out with random hexamers. TCRdb re-called the immunoSEQ multiplex PCR reads with MiXCR, one entry per CDR3 protein. Here the sample spans 180,000 or so distinct CDR3 sequences, roughly 95% being singletons. Sequencing input: CD4+ T cells from PBMCs. The receptors here all came from a human donor in good health.

The chain joins TRBV11-2 to TRBJ2-3, with a weak D call TRBD1 (6 bases). The CDR3 has 12 amino acids. Germline loops: CDR1 SGHAT, CDR2 FQNNGV. The V end was cut by 5 bases, the J end by 7 bases, with 10 bases between. In DNA, the CDR3 is TGTGCCAGCAGCCGGGACACTAATACGCAGTATTTT. Translated, it gives CASSRDTNTQYF.

The rearrangement links TRBV18 to TRBJ2-3; D is unclear. With 1 base removed from V and 2 bases from J, the gap between germline ends came to 19 bases. CDR1 is KGHSH, CDR2 LQKENI, per germline. The CDR3 sequence is 18 residues long. CDR3 sequence: CASSPRGSPGGFTDTQYF. The CDR3 DNA reads TGTGCCAGCTCACCACGTGGAAGTCCTGGCGGATTCACAGATACGCAGTATTTT.

This clonotype showed up just once. The CDR3 coding sequence is TGTGCCAGCAGCTTCCACAGGGAGGTGGAGACCCAGTACTTC. It yields the protein CASSFHREVETQYF. The chain is built from TRBV5-4 and TRBJ2-5, with D possibly called TRBD1 or TRBD2 (6 bases each). The CDR3 has 14 residues. The V end was cut by 2 bases, the J end by 5 bases, with 13 bases between. Germline V gene data show CDR1 as SGHNT and CDR2 as YYREEE (reference sequence).

This chain links TRBV5-5 with TRBJ2-7; perhaps TRBD1 as D (6 bases). This CDR3 contains 12 residues. The germline gives CDR1 SGHKS, CDR2 YYEKEE (reference sequence). The V end lost 3 bases, the J end lost 9 bases, and 13 bases lay between the germline ends. CDR3 in DNA: TGTGCCAGCAGCTCGCAGGGGTTAGGGCAGTACTTC. Translated, it gives CASSSQGLGQYF.

The J gene is TRBJ2-7, the V gene TRBV5-4; D is undetermined. The germline V gene has CDR1 SGHNT and CDR2 YYREEE (reference sequence). The CDR3 contains 14 residues. The V end was cut by 0 bases, the J end by 2 bases, with 9 bases between. The CDR3 loop reads CASSLVGIPYEQYF. The CDR3 nucleotides read TGTGCCAGCAGCTTGGTTGGGATTCCCTACGAGCAGTACTTC.

This chain links TRBV20-1 with TRBJ1-5; no definite D call. V was cut by 4 bases and J by 5 bases, with 15 bases left in between. The CDR3 is made up of 14 amino acids. Germline lookup yields CDR1 DFQATT and CDR2 SNEGSKA (reference sequence). The CDR3 DNA sequence: TGCAGTGCTATCGGAGCCGGAGGACATCAGCCCCAGCATTTT. Its translation is CSAIGAGGHQPQHF.

This rearrangement joins TRBV7-9 to TRBJ2-3; no clear D. The CDR3 contains 14 residues. The germline CDR1 and CDR2 sequences are SEHNR and FQNEAQ (reference sequence). V was clipped by 1 base and J by 5 bases, with 10 bases between them. The CDR3 is CASSLEQSGDTQYF. Written as DNA, the CDR3 is TGTGCCAGCAGCTTAGAACAATCGGGAGATACGCAGTATTTT.

V gene TRBV24-1 combines with J gene TRBJ2-5; a weak D match, TRBD2 (6 bases). Germline-derived CDR1 and CDR2 are KGHDR and SFDVKD. V was trimmed by 9 bases and J by 0 bases, leaving 19 bases between them. The CDR3 has 16 amino acids. CDR3 DNA: TGTGCCACCGGAGGGTCGGACGGTTCCCACCAAGAGACCCAGTACTTC. Translated, it gives CATGGSDGSHQETQYF.

The chain has TRBV28 and TRBJ2-6, with TRBD1 matching 7 bases. Losses at the gene ends were 3 bases for V and 2 bases for J; bases not matched to a gene: 4. The CDR3 runs 16 residues. The V gene's germline CDR1 is MDHEN and CDR2 SYDVKM. The CDR3 DNA sequence: TGTGCCAGCAGTTTTAGGGGGCGTACTGGGGCCAACGTCCTGACTTTC. Protein product: CASSFRGRTGANVLTF. Complete variable domain (other parts from reference TRBV28 and TRBJ2-6): DVKVTQSSRYLVKRTGEKVFLECVQDMDHENMFWYRQDPGLGLRLIYFSYDVKMKEKGDIPEGYSVSREKKERFSLILESASTNQTSMYLCASSFRGRTGANVLTFGAGSRLTVL.

CDR3 sequence: CASSRASYEQYF. The DNA for the CDR3 is TGTGCCAGCAGTCGTGCCTCCTACGAGCAGTACTTC. This chain uses TRBV7-2 with TRBJ2-7; D call uncertain. This CDR3 comprises 12 residues. In germline, CDR1 is SGHTA, CDR2 FQGNSA. V was trimmed by 6 bases and J by 0 bases, leaving 6 bases between them.

J is TRBJ2-2 and V is TRBV20-1; 7 bases are a match to TRBD2. With V trimmed by 0 bases and J by 6 bases, 10 bases remained unmatched. The CDR3 length is 16 residues. CDR1 and CDR2 from the germline V gene are DFQATT and SNEGSKA (reference sequence). The CDR3 DNA reads as TGCAGTGCTAGAGATATGGCTAGCGGTGGTGCCGGGGAGCTGTTTTTT. It codes for CSARDMASGGAGELFF.

The rearrangement joins TRBV29-1 to TRBJ2-3; D not resolved. The germline gives CDR1 SQVTM, CDR2 ANQGSEA. This CDR3 comprises 13 residues. V shed 0 bases and J shed 0 bases, with 4 bases lying between them. The CDR3 DNA follows: TGCAGCGTTGAAGACAGGAGCACAGATACGCAGTATTTT. Protein sequence: CSVEDRSTDTQYF.

This rearrangement joins TRBV29-1 to TRBJ2-6; D unresolved. The germline CDR1 and CDR2 sequences are SQVTM and ANQGSEA. With 4 bases removed from V and 0 bases from J, the gap between germline ends came to 7 bases. The CDR3 has 14 residues. The CDR3 protein is CSVVLGSGANVLTF. CDR3 nucleotides: TGCAGCGTTGTATTAGGCTCTGGGGCCAACGTCCTGACTTTC.

The CDR3 region is CASRHYRGTESYTF. Here the CDR3 DNA reads TGTGCCAGCAGACATTACAGGGGAACGGAGAGCTACACCTTC. This chain connects TRBV7-9 to TRBJ1-2, with TRBD1 identical over 7 bases. After removal of 6 bases from V and 9 bases from J, the junction contained 13 bases not matched to a gene. CDR3 length: 14 residues. Germline loops: CDR1 SEHNR, CDR2 FQNEAQ (reference sequence).

CDR3 amino acids: CASSWVTAGVHEQYF. In nucleotides, the CDR3 is TGTGCCAGCAGCTGGGTAACAGCGGGAGTTCACGAGCAGTACTTC. V usage is TRBV7-6 and J usage is TRBJ2-7, with 8 bases aligning to TRBD2. V lost 4 bases, J lost 5 bases, and 10 bases stayed unmatched. CDR1 and CDR2 (germline): SGHVS, FNYEAQ. The CDR3 is 15 residues long.

The V and J genes are TRBV28 and TRBJ2-3; 9 bases are shared with TRBD2. The CDR3 contains 16 residues. V lost 5 bases to trimming and J lost 3 bases; unmatched junction nucleotides: 9. CDR1 is MDHEN, CDR2 SYDVKM, per germline. The CDR3 region is CASSRLTAGGTDTQYF. The CDR3 nucleotides are TGTGCCAGCAGTCGCCTGACAGCGGGAGGTACAGATACGCAGTATTTT.

The chain employs TRBV30 and TRBJ2-3; 7 bases align to TRBD1. V dropped 5 bases and J dropped 4; count of bases not matched to a gene: 9. CDR1 and CDR2 from the germline V gene are GTSNPN and SVGIG (reference sequence). The CDR3 has 14 residues. CDR3 DNA: TGTGCCTGGGGGTCAGGACAGGACGCAGATACGCAGTATTTT. The encoded protein is CAWGSGQDADTQYF. The full variable domain, in which reference TRBV30 and TRBJ2-3 provide the parts outside the CDR3, is SQTIHQWPATLVQPVGSPLSLECTVEGTSNPNLYWYRQAAGRGLQLLFYSVGIGQISSEVPQNLSASRPQDRQFILSSKKLLLSDSGFYLCAWGSGQDADTQYFGPGTRLTVL.

This sequence joins TRBV7-2 and TRBJ2-1; D is unresolved. Per germline, CDR1 SGHTA and CDR2 FQGNSA. V lost 0 bases to trimming and J lost 2 bases, with 8 bases between them. The CDR3 extends over 15 amino acids. This CDR3 reads CASSLAGGAYNEQFF. The CDR3 nucleotides are TGTGCCAGCAGCTTAGCAGGTGGGGCCTACAATGAGCAGTTCTTC.

The chain employs TRBV4-3 and TRBJ2-3; D possibly corresponds to TRBD1 (7 bases). The CDR3 is 16 amino acids. V gave up 0 bases and J gave up 6 bases, with 16 bases separating them. Germline CDR1 is LGHNA and CDR2 is YSLEER. CDR3 bases: TGCGCCAGCAGCCAAGATCTGCCAGGGGGAGGCGATACGCAGTATTTT. The encoded protein is CASSQDLPGGGDTQYF.

The chain carries TRBV7-8 and TRBJ2-7; D is uncertain. This CDR3 comprises 14 residues. V was shortened by 5 bases and J by 3 bases, with 14 bases between the two germline ends. The germline V gene has CDR1 SGHVS and CDR2 FQNEAQ. The CDR3 DNA follows: TGTGCCAGCAGCCACCGGGCCGTAGACTACGAGCAGTACTTC. It specifies CASSHRAVDYEQYF. The whole variable domain, filled in from reference TRBV7-8 and TRBJ2-7, reads GAGVSQSPRYKVAKRGQDVALRCDPISGHVSLFWYQQALGQGPEFLTYFQNEAQLDKSGLPSDRFFAERPEGSVSTLKIQRTQQEDSAVYLCASSHRAVDYEQYFGPGTRLTVT.

V usage is TRBV29-1 and J usage is TRBJ2-5; possibly TRBD1 for D (5 bases). This CDR3 has 12 amino acids. The V and J ends lost 4 bases and 5 bases respectively, with 11 bases between them. Germline V gene lookup returns CDR1 SQVTM and CDR2 ANQGSEA. This chain's CDR3 is CSVAQGGETQYF. Here the CDR3 DNA reads TGCAGCGTTGCGCAGGGTGGGGAGACCCAGTACTTC.

The rearrangement links TRBV29-1 to TRBJ2-1; D uncertain. Per the germline V gene, CDR1 is SQVTM and CDR2 is ANQGSEA. The ends were cut back, 6 bases at V and 9 bases at J, with 9 bases in the middle. This CDR3 region has 10 residues. CDR3: CSVEVAEQFF. CDR3 coding DNA: TGCAGCGTAGAGGTGGCTGAGCAGTTCTTC.

The V gene is TRBV5-1, the J gene TRBJ2-1; D is unresolved. Per the germline V gene, CDR1 is SGHRS and CDR2 is YFSETQ. V lost 4 bases and J lost 5, with 10 bases in between. The CDR3 has 13 residues. The DNA of the CDR3 is TGCGCCAGCAGCAGGATCGTCAACAATGAGCAGTTCTTC. Translating gives CASSRIVNNEQFF. The whole variable domain, filled in from reference TRBV5-1 and TRBJ2-1, reads KAGVTQTPRYLIKTRGQQVTLSCSPISGHRSVSWYQQTPGQGLQFLFEYFSETQRNKGNFPGRFSGRQFSNSRSEMNVSTLELGDSALYLCASSRIVNNEQFFGPGTRLTVL.

This clonotype was picked up a small number of times. The chain is built from TRBV27 and TRBJ2-5, with 7 bases aligning to TRBD1. The germline gives CDR1 MNHEY, CDR2 SMNVEV (reference sequence). This CDR3 spans 13 amino acids. After removal of 2 bases from V and 5 bases from J, the junction contained 2 bases not matched to a gene. DNA for the CDR3: TGTGCCAGCAGTTTAAACAGGGGTGAGACCCAGTACTTC. Protein sequence: CASSLNRGETQYF.

This chain joins TRBV7-2 and TRBJ2-2, with D possibly TRBD1 on 6 matching bases. Germline V lookup: CDR1 SGHTA, CDR2 FQGNSA. Trimming cost V 2 bases and J 6 bases, with 16 bases left between them. This CDR3 comprises 16 residues. The CDR3 DNA reads as TGTGCCAGCAGCTTATTTAACAGGGAGATGCCCGGGGAGCTGTTTTTT. Its translation: CASSLFNREMPGELFF.